This passage covers 25 T cell receptor beta chains from one sample sequenced in a study of CD8 T cells in ankylosing spondylitis. Whole-study results and caveats: Characteristic of ankylosing spondylitis blood, it appeared, was a TCR beta motif comprising eight highly homologous variants.

Their antigens remain unidentified. Via MiXCR, TCRdb re-called the 5' RACE reads, giving one row per CDR3 protein. The table includes some 450,000 distinct CDR3 sequences, roughly 18% detected once. Sequences were obtained from blood, either unsorted or a sorted T cell fraction (not recorded which). Receptors were obtained from a male donor with ankylosing spondylitis.

This clonotype showed up just a few times. V gene TRBV7-9 combines with J gene TRBJ1-4; TRBD1 matches at 7 bases. CDR1 and CDR2 (germline): SEHNR, FQNEAQ (reference sequence). The J segment lost 2 bases and the V segment lost 5 bases, leaving 5 bases of the junction unmatched. The CDR3 has 15 amino acids. Here the CDR3 reads CASSKGQKTNEKLFF. CDR3 sequence (DNA): TGTGCCAGCAGCAAGGGACAGAAGACTAATGAAAAACTGTTTTTT.

This clonotype has just a few counts. This chain uses TRBV15 with TRBJ2-4, with 12 bases aligning to TRBD2. The germline CDR1 and CDR2 sequences are LNHNV and YYDKDF (reference sequence). The CDR3 has 19 amino acids. The trim removed 0 bases at V and 1 base at J, leaving 7 bases unmatched. The CDR3 DNA sequence: TGTGCCACCAGCAGAGATAGGGCTAGCGGGAGGGAGGCCAAAAACATTCAGTACTTC. This encodes CATSRDRASGREAKNIQYF.

This clonotype was detected a few times. V is TRBV4-1 and J is TRBJ1-5, with unresolved D. The CDR3 loop spans 14 amino acids. The V and J ends lost 0 bases and 2 bases respectively, with 5 bases between them. Germline V CDR1 and CDR2: MGHRA, YSYEKL. The CDR3 nucleotides read TGCGCCAGCAGCCAAGAAAGGGGCAATCAGCCCCAGCATTTT. This translates into CASSQERGNQPQHF.

As to this clonotype: Compared with germline, one end of the junction differs, possibly owing to a read error. The rearrangement joins TRBV5-6 to TRBJ2-1; weak D call: TRBD1 (5 bases). Germline assignment: CDR1 SGHDT and CDR2 YYEEEE. This CDR3 is 14 amino acids long. DNA for the CDR3: TGTGTCAGCAATAGGGGTAGCTCCTACAATGAGCAGTTCTTC. Translating gives CVSNRGSSYNEQFF.

The rearrangement uses TRBV6-5 and TRBJ2-1; 13 bases map to TRBD2. The germline V gene encodes CDR1 MNHEY and CDR2 SVGAGI. The CDR3 has 16 residues. Unmatched junction bases numbered 5, after V lost 0 bases and J lost 9 bases. The CDR3 is CASSYSTSGGAGEQFF. The CDR3 nucleotides are TGTGCCAGCAGTTACTCAACTAGCGGGGGGGCGGGTGAGCAGTTCTTC.

This clonotype was found a few times. The chain has TRBV20-1 and TRBJ2-2, with D unclear. Germline CDR1 reads DFQATT; CDR2 reads SNEGSKA (reference sequence). This CDR3 spans 15 amino acids. The V gene lost 0 bases and the J gene lost 0 bases, with 8 bases spanning the gap. The chain's CDR3 is CSARDLGSNTGELFF. CDR3 in DNA: TGCAGTGCTAGAGATCTAGGGTCGAACACCGGGGAGCTGTTTTTT.

This clonotype has only one observation. The CDR3: CAITAAAGGNTEAFF. CDR3 DNA: TGTGCCATCACGGCGGCGGCGGGGGGGAACACTGAAGCTTTCTTT. This chain connects TRBV10-3 to TRBJ1-1; the D gene is possibly TRBD1 (5 bases). Germline CDR1 ENHRY, CDR2 SYGVKD. The CDR3 has 15 amino acids. Trimming pared 7 bases from V and 1 base from J, leaving 16 bases between.

The genes are TRBV20-1 and TRBJ1-5, with D unresolved. V lost 3 bases and J 5 bases, leaving 5 bases between the germline ends. Germline V gene lookup returns CDR1 DFQATT and CDR2 SNEGSKA (reference sequence). CDR3 length equals 11 residues. The CDR3 loop is CSASRDQPQHF. CDR3 bases: TGCAGTGCTAGTCGAGATCAGCCCCAGCATTTT.

At least ten counts were recorded for this clonotype. CDR3 loop: CASSPTRLRVTGELFF. CDR3 DNA sequence: TGTGCCAGCAGCCCAACCCGACTGAGGGTTACCGGGGAGCTGTTTTTT. This chain uses TRBV12-3 or TRBV12-4 with TRBJ2-2, with D tentatively TRBD2 (5 bases). There are 16 residues in the CDR3. Trimming took off 6 bases at V and 5 bases at J, with 19 bases between the two ends.

The table lists this clonotype with a few counts. This chain links TRBV12-3 or TRBV12-4 with TRBJ1-5, with D possibly TRBD1 on 5 matching bases. The CDR3 is 13 amino acids. The V end was cut by 5 bases, the J end by 3 bases, with 8 bases between. CDR3 amino acids: CASSGGVNQPQHF. The CDR3 DNA is TGTGCCAGCAGTGGGGGGGTCAATCAGCCCCAGCATTTT.

As to this clonotype: At one boundary the junction diverges from the germline segment, which might be a read error. This sequence joins TRBV7-7 and TRBJ2-5; 10 bases align to TRBD2. This CDR3 spans 17 amino acids. In germline, CDR1 is SSHAT, CDR2 FNYEAQ (reference sequence). DNA of the CDR3: TGTGCTAGCAGCCCGAGACCAGCGGGGGGGCTTCAAGAGACCCAGTACTTC. Translated: CASSPRPAGGLQETQYF.

In this sample, this clonotype turned up a few times. This chain joins TRBV6-1 and TRBJ2-2; 7 bases are a match to TRBD2. From germline, CDR1 is MNHNS and CDR2 SASEGT. V shed 4 bases, J shed 7 bases, and the junction held 15 bases outside the gene matches. The CDR3 is 17 residues long. Written as DNA, the CDR3 is TGTGCCAGCAGTGGTGGAGGAGTGGGAGGGCCGCGCGGGGAGCTGTTTTTT. It encodes CASSGGGVGGPRGELFF.

The chain links TRBV28 to TRBJ1-2; D unresolved. CDR3 length: 15 residues. The V and J ends lost 5 bases and 3 bases respectively, with 16 bases between them. Per germline, CDR1 MDHEN and CDR2 SYDVKM. The CDR3 sequence: CASSQQDQPYYGYTF. For the CDR3, the DNA is TGTGCCAGCAGTCAGCAGGACCAACCTTACTATGGCTACACCTTC.

This clonotype was counted a few times. V and J are TRBV7-2 and TRBJ1-3; the D is unclear. Per germline, CDR1 SGHTA and CDR2 FQGNSA. V was pared by 5 bases and J by 5 bases, with 7 bases between. CDR3 length: 12 amino acids. The CDR3 sequence is CASSPPRNTIYF. CDR3 in DNA: TGTGCCAGCAGCCCCCCTCGAAACACCATATATTTT.

This clonotype has just a few counts. The chain has TRBV7-3 and TRBJ2-3, with 13 bases matching TRBD2. This CDR3 contains 16 residues. Losses at the gene ends were 4 bases for V and 6 bases for J; bases not matched to a gene: 7. CDR1 and CDR2 (germline): SGHTA, FQGTGA. The chain's CDR3 is CASSSGLAGRRDTQYF. In DNA form, the CDR3 reads TGTGCCAGCAGCTCGGGACTAGCGGGGAGGAGGGATACGCAGTATTTT.

As DNA, the CDR3 is TGTGCCAGCAGTTCCCCTTTGGGCAATGAGCAGTTCTTC. It specifies CASSSPLGNEQFF. The rearrangement links TRBV27 to TRBJ2-1; D not certain. CDR3 length: 13 amino acids. V lost 4 bases, J lost 6 bases, and 10 bases lay in between. The germline CDR1 and CDR2 sequences are MNHEY and SMNVEV (reference sequence).

The chain is built from TRBV20-1 and TRBJ1-4; 7 bases match TRBD1. CDR3 length: 16 amino acids. CDR1 is DFQATT, CDR2 SNEGSKA, per germline (reference sequence). Unmatched junction bases numbered 5, after V lost 1 base and J lost 0 bases. DNA for the CDR3: TGCAGTGCTAGAGTGGGGACAGCTGCAACTAATGAAAAACTGTTTTTT. Translation gives CSARVGTAATNEKLFF.

This chain uses TRBV20-1 with TRBJ1-2; TRBD1 matches 12 bases. The CDR3 extends over 14 amino acids. Germline CDR1 and CDR2: DFQATT and SNEGSKA (reference sequence). V trimming: 5 bases; J trimming: 8 bases; junction bases outside the gene matches: 9. CDR3 sequence: CSASPGQGAAGYTF. As DNA, the CDR3 is TGCAGTGCTTCTCCGGGACAGGGGGCCGCGGGCTACACCTTC.

The chain employs TRBV11-2 and TRBJ2-1; D unclear. Germline values: CDR1 SGHAT, CDR2 FQNNGV. The CDR3 covers 14 residues. V lost 6 bases to trimming and J lost 0 bases, with 9 bases between them. Here the CDR3 reads CASSLGFSYNEQFF. The CDR3 DNA sequence: TGTGCCAGCAGTTTGGGGTTCTCCTACAATGAGCAGTTCTTC.

CDR3 residues: CASSQAQSLGDTQYF. The CDR3 region has the DNA TGCGCCAGCAGCCAAGCACAGAGCCTTGGAGATACGCAGTATTTT. V and J are TRBV4-3 and TRBJ2-3; D ambiguous. V was cut by 1 base and J by 5 bases, with 13 bases left in between. The CDR3 has 15 amino acids. The V gene's germline CDR1 is LGHNA and CDR2 YSLEER.

This clonotype was seen a handful of times. V is TRBV20-1 and J is TRBJ1-2; D not certain. The CDR3 loop spans 15 amino acids. Trimming pared 0 bases from V and 5 bases from J, leaving 16 bases between. Germline-derived CDR1 and CDR2 are DFQATT and SNEGSKA (reference sequence). CDR3 residues: CSARDKILPRYGYTF. The CDR3 DNA sequence: TGCAGTGCTAGAGATAAGATTTTACCCCGATATGGCTACACCTTC.

This clonotype has at least ten counts. V is TRBV20-1 and J is TRBJ2-1; D is uncertain. The CDR3 extends over 12 amino acids. Germline V gives CDR1 DFQATT, CDR2 SNEGSKA (reference sequence). V was cut by 1 base and J by 7 bases, with 8 bases left in between. In DNA form, the CDR3 reads TGCAGTGCTAGAGCGGGCGGAAATGAGCAGTTCTTC. This encodes CSARAGGNEQFF.

This clonotype was counted a few times. The chain recombines TRBV7-2 with TRBJ2-2; D unresolved. This CDR3 has 16 residues. The germline V and J ends were trimmed by 1 base and 0 bases, with 9 bases remaining between them. Germline assignment: CDR1 SGHTA and CDR2 FQGNSA. DNA for the CDR3: TGTGCCAGCAGCTTAGGAGCCGCCGCGAACACCGGGGAGCTGTTTTTT. It specifies CASSLGAAANTGELFF.

The table lists this clonotype with a few counts. V gene TRBV3-1 combines with J gene TRBJ1-1; D is unresolved. The ends were cut back, 4 bases at V and 10 bases at J, with 13 bases in the middle. The CDR3 runs to 12 residues. Germline V gene lookup returns CDR1 LGHDT and CDR2 YNNKEL (reference sequence). This chain's CDR3 is CASSPGQKGAFF. CDR3 in DNA: TGTGCCAGCAGCCCCGGGCAGAAAGGAGCTTTCTTT.

This clonotype was counted ten times or more. The gene calls are TRBV5-1 and TRBJ2-3, with a possible D match to TRBD2 (6 bases). Trimming cost V 2 bases and J 0 bases, with 13 bases left between them. This CDR3 comprises 16 residues. CDR1 is SGHRS and CDR2 is YFSETQ in the germline V gene. The CDR3 DNA reads as TGCGCCAGCAGCTTCCTAGCGACCCCTAGCACAGATACGCAGTATTTT. Its protein product is CASSFLATPSTDTQYF.